This T cell receptor (beta chain) was documented in a study of technical replicates of blood from a handful of donors. V was pared by 1 base and J by 6 bases, with 14 bases between. The CDR3 is made up of 15 amino acids. Germline-derived CDR1 and CDR2 are SGHAT and FQNNGV. Data came from immunoSEQ multiplex PCR; TCRdb stores just in-frame clones and leaves some out. The sample has 35,000 to 50,000 clones; 95% to 97% are singletons. This chain links TRBV11-2 with TRBJ2-3; no firm D call. Material for sequencing was T cells isolated from PBMCs. The receptor was derived from a human donor in good health. The CDR3: CASSLVYGSQDTQYF. The CDR3, as DNA: TGTGCCAGCAGCTTAGTTTACGGCTCACAGGATACGCAGTATTTT.